These T cell receptor beta chains were read from a single sample in a study of cytomegalovirus exposure and HLA in healthy donors. Method: immunoSEQ multiplex PCR; TCRdb's copy keeps in-frame clones and lacks some. The table includes roughly 84,000 clones, less than 80% detected once. The sequenced sample consisted of PBMCs. All receptors derive from a woman in her forties in good health and CMV-seropositive. Both conserved end residues are part of each CDR3. D genes are given only for firm matches. Where a row states a size, it is once, few, many or the class of an expanded clone; other rows omit it.

>TRBJ1-2|15|.|TRBV4-3|.
TGCGCCAGCAGCCAAGGGTCTACAGGTCACTATGGCTACACCTTC
CASSQGSTGHYGYTF
>TRBJ2-7|15|.|TRBV7-9|.
TGTGCCAGCAGCTTAGTGAGGCAGTACTCTGGCGAGCAGTACTTC
CASSLVRQYSGEQYF
>TRBJ2-1|13|few|TRBV7-2|.
TGTGCCAGCAGCTTAGCGAAGGGGAATGAGCAGTTCTTC
CASSLAKGNEQFF
>TRBJ1-1|13|few|TRBV6-1|.
TGTGCCAGCAGTGAGCAGGTGAACACTGAAGCTTTCTTT
CASSEQVNTEAFF
>TRBJ2-3|14|.|TRBV19|TRBD1
TGTGCCACGACACAGGGGTCTAGCACAGATACGCAGTATTTT
CATTQGSSTDTQYF
>TRBJ2-7|13|few|TRBV27|.
TGTGCCAGCAGCTTCGGAGGGATGAGCGAGCAGTACTTC
CASSFGGMSEQYF
>TRBJ1-5|15|.|TRBV10-3|TRBD1
TGTGCCATCAGTGAGGGTCGACAGGGAGGCCAGCCCCAGCATTTT
CAISEGRQGGQPQHF
>TRBJ2-5|15|.|TRBV11-3|TRBD2
TGTGCCAGCAGCTCCTTAGGTGGCGGGAGGGAGACCCAGTACTTC
CASSSLGGGRETQYF
>TRBJ1-4|15|.|TRBV5-6|.
TGTGCCAGCAGCCCTGACAGGACGCCTAATGAAAAACTGTTTTTT
CASSPDRTPNEKLFF
>TRBJ1-1|14|.|TRBV11-3|TRBD1
TGTGCCAGCAGCTCGGGACAGGCGAACACTGAAGCTTTCTTT
CASSSGQANTEAFF
>TRBJ2-7|17|.|TRBV5-1|.
TGCGCCAGCAGCCCGGGCCTAGGGGCCCTTCTCGTGGACGAGCAGTACTTC
CASSPGLGALLVDEQYF
>TRBJ1-5|12|.|TRBV2|.
TGTGCCAGCAGTGGTCGTAATCAGCCCCAGCATTTT
CASSGRNQPQHF
>TRBJ2-2|14|few|TRBV19|TRBD2
TGTGCCAGTAGTAAGTGGGAGGGCAGCGGGGAGCTGTTTTTT
CASSKWEGSGELFF
>TRBJ2-3|16|few|TRBV27|.
TGTGCCAGCAGTTTAATCGGCGGGGTAAGCACAGATACGCAGTATTTT
CASSLIGGVSTDTQYF
>TRBJ1-2|16|few|TRBV5-1|.
TGCGCCAGCAGCTTGTTTGGCCAGGGCAGTGACTATGGCTACACCTTC
CASSLFGQGSDYGYTF
>TRBJ2-5|16|.|TRBV4-2|TRBD2
TGTGCCAGCAGCTACCCCGCGGGAGGGACTGGAGAGACCCAGTACTTC
CASSYPAGGTGETQYF
>TRBJ1-1|15|.|TRBV4-3|.
TGCGCCAGCAGCCAAGTGGAGGGGATGAACACTGAAGCTTTCTTT
CASSQVEGMNTEAFF
>TRBJ2-7|13|.|TRBV30|.
TGTGCCTGGTCCCGTTGGGGGGTTCACGAGCAGTACTTC
CAWSRWGVHEQYF
>TRBJ1-5|15|few|TRBV5-1|.
TGCGCCAGCAGCTTGGGACAGGCAGCCAATCAGCCCCAGCATTTT
CASSLGQAANQPQHF
>TRBJ2-5|14|.|TRBV29-1|TRBD1
TGCAGCGCCGGACAGGGTAGGGGGCAAGAGACCCAGTACTTC
CSAGQGRGQETQYF
>TRBJ1-5|15|.|TRBV30|.
TGTGCCTGGAGTCGGGAGAGCCATAGCAATCAGCCCCAGCATTTT
CAWSRESHSNQPQHF
>TRBJ1-1|13|.|TRBV27|.
TGTGCCAGCAGTTTTGAAGGGGGCACTGAAGCTTTCTTT
CASSFEGGTEAFF
>TRBJ1-1|14|once|TRBV6-4|.
TGTGCCAGCAGACCCGGCCGGGGGTTCACTGAAGCTTTCTTT
CASRPGRGFTEAFF
>TRBJ1-2|15|few|TRBV6-5|.
TGTGCCAGCAGTTACTCGATCGACAGCTTAACTGGCTACACCTTC
CASSYSIDSLTGYTF
>TRBJ1-2|14|.|TRBV5-5|TRBD1
TGTGCCAGCAGCAAACAGGGGGCGAACTATGGCTACACCTTC
CASSKQGANYGYTF
>TRBJ2-6|15|.|TRBV7-9|TRBD1
TGTGCCAGCAGCTCCGACAGGGCTGGGGCCAACGTCCTGACTTTC
CASSSDRAGANVLTF
>TRBJ1-2|13|few|TRBV7-2|TRBD1
TGTGCCAGCAGCTCCACAGGGGGCTCTGGCTACACCTTC
CASSSTGGSGYTF
>TRBJ1-2|14|.|TRBV6-5|.
TGTGCCAGCAGTTACTCTGGTCAGGGTTTTGGCTACACCTTC
CASSYSGQGFGYTF
>TRBJ2-7|14|.|TRBV28|.
TGTGCCAGCAGGAGTAGTTGGCGGCCTGGCGAGCAGTACTTC
CASRSSWRPGEQYF
>TRBJ2-7|16|.|TRBV5-1|TRBD2
TGCGCCAGCACCCCAATCCGGCGGGGGGAACCCTACGAGCAGTACTTC
CASTPIRRGEPYEQYF
>TRBJ1-4|15|.|TRBV6-5|.
TGTGCCAGCAGTTACTCTCCGGGGGAGGATGAAAAACTGTTTTTT
CASSYSPGEDEKLFF
>TRBJ1-2|16|.|TRBV11-2|TRBD1
TGTGCCAGCAGCCGACTACAGGGGGCTGGTAACTATGGCTACACCTTC
CASSRLQGAGNYGYTF
>TRBJ2-2|15|.|TRBV5-4|.
TGTGCCAGCAGCTTGGGGGAGCGGTCCGGCGGGGAGCTGTTTTTT
CASSLGERSGGELFF
>TRBJ2-1|13|.|TRBV13|.
TGTGCCAGCAGCCCCCCCGCCTACAATGAGCAGTTCTTC
CASSPPAYNEQFF
>TRBJ1-1|13|.|TRBV27|.
TGTGCCAGCAGTTCCCGGGGGTACACTGAAGCTTTCTTT
CASSSRGYTEAFF
>TRBJ1-2|14|.|TRBV19|.
TGTGCCACCCACCCCAGGGGTATTGACTATGGCTACACCTTC
CATHPRGIDYGYTF
>TRBJ2-5|16|.|TRBV2|TRBD2
TGTGCCAGCAGTGCACGACTAGCGGGAGGGGGAGAGACCCAGTACTTC
CASSARLAGGGETQYF
>TRBJ1-2|16|.|TRBV4-1|.
TGCGCCAGCAGCCAGTCGTTTCTTATGGGGGCGCGTGGCTACACCTTC
CASSQSFLMGARGYTF
>TRBJ2-1|14|.|TRBV27|.
TGTGCCAGCAGTTTGGGAGTAGTTTTCAATGAGCAGTTCTTC
CASSLGVVFNEQFF
>TRBJ1-5|16|.|TRBV18|TRBD1
TGTGCCAGCTCACTATACGGACAGGGGTCCCACCAGCCCCAGCATTTT
CASSLYGQGSHQPQHF
>TRBJ1-2|16|once|TRBV5-4|TRBD1
TGTGCCAGCAGCTTGGAGGGGGCGAGGTCTAACTATGGCTACACCTTC
CASSLEGARSNYGYTF
>TRBJ1-1|14|once|TRBV7-9|TRBD1
TGTGCCAGCAGATACAGGGGGGGGAACACTGAAGCTTTCTTT
CASRYRGGNTEAFF
>TRBJ2-1|17|.|TRBV27|.
TGTGCCAGCAGTTTACCTAGACAGTCCAGCTCCTACAATGAGCAGTTCTTC
CASSLPRQSSSYNEQFF
>TRBJ2-5|15|once|TRBV5-5|.
TGTGCCAGCAGCCTGGGTCTCAGGGAAAAAGAGACCCAGTACTTC
CASSLGLREKETQYF
>TRBJ2-5|13|once|TRBV2|TRBD1
TGTGCCAGCAGTGGGGACAGCCAAGAGACCCAGTACTTC
CASSGDSQETQYF
>TRBJ1-1|14|.|TRBV11-2|TRBD1
TGTGCCAGCAGCTGGGGGGACAGCAACACTGAAGCTTTCTTT
CASSWGDSNTEAFF
>TRBJ2-5|17|.|TRBV9|.
TGTGCCAGCAGCGCCGGTGGGCTACAGGGTATTGAAGAGACCCAGTACTTC
CASSAGGLQGIEETQYF
>TRBJ2-7|12|few|TRBV27|.
TGTGCCAGCAGTTTAGGTAGCTACGAGCAGTACTTC
CASSLGSYEQYF
>TRBJ1-5|14|once|TRBV19|TRBD1
TGTGCCAGTTTGGACAGGGGGCTTTTTCAGCCCCAGCATTTT
CASLDRGLFQPQHF
>TRBJ1-1|18|.|TRBV19|TRBD1
TGTGCCAGTAGTATAGATATACGGACAGGTGGAAAAAACACTGAAGCTTTCTTT
CASSIDIRTGGKNTEAFF
>TRBJ1-2|16|.|TRBV6-1|.
TGTGCCAGCAGTGAAGCGGTGGGGACTGGCAAGGGTGGCTACACCTTC
CASSEAVGTGKGGYTF
>TRBJ2-2|13|.|TRBV2|.
TGTGCCAGCAGTCGAGTGTTAACCGGGGAGCTGTTTTTT
CASSRVLTGELFF
>TRBJ2-5|14|.|TRBV30|.
TGTGCCTGGAGTGGGCAGGTCGCTGAAGAGACCCAGTACTTC
CAWSGQVAEETQYF
>TRBJ2-3|14|.|TRBV27|TRBD2
TGTGCCAGCGGGACTAGCGGGCGGACAGATACGCAGTATTTT
CASGTSGRTDTQYF
>TRBJ2-2|15|.|TRBV5-1|.
TGCGCCAGCACCTTACAGGGTGCGAACACCGGGGAGCTGTTTTTT
CASTLQGANTGELFF
>TRBJ2-1|15|.|TRBV27|.
TGTGCCAGCAGTTATGAGCCGAGCTCCTACAATGAGCAGTTCTTC
CASSYEPSSYNEQFF
>TRBJ2-3|16|few|TRBV9|.
TGTGCCAGCAGCCCTGGACCGGGACACAGTCCGGATACGCAGTATTTT
CASSPGPGHSPDTQYF
>TRBJ1-5|14|.|TRBV27|.
TGTGCCAGCAGTTTTTCAGGGGCCCATCAGCCCCAGCATTTT
CASSFSGAHQPQHF